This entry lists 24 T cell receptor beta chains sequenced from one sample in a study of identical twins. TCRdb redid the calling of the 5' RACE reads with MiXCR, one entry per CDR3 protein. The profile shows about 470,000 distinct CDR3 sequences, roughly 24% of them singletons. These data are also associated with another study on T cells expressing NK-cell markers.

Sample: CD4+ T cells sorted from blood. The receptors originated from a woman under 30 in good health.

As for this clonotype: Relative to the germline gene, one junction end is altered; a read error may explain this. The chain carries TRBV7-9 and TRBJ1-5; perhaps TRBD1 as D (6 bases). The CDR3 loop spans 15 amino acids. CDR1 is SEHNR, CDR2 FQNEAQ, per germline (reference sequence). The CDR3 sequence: CASSLGGPSNQPQHF. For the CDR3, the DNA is TGTGCCAGCAGTTTAGGGGGGCCAAGCAATCAGCCCCAGCATTTT. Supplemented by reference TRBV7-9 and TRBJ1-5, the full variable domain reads DTGVSQNPRHKITKRGQNVTFRCDPISEHNRLYWYRQTLGQGPEFLTYFQNEAQLEKSRLLSDRFSAERPKGSFSTLEIQRTEQGDSAMYLCASSLGGPSNQPQHFGDGTRLSIL.

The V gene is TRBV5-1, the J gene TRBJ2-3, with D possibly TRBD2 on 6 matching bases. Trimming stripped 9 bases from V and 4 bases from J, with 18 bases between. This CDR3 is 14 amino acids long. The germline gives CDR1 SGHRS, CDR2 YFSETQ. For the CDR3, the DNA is TGCGCCACCAGACCGGGAGCGCGCCCAGATACGCAGTATTTT. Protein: CATRPGARPDTQYF.

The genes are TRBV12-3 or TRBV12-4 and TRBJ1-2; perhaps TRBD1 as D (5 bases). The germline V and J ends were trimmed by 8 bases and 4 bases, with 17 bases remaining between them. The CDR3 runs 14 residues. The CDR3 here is CASGSEPGSYGYTF. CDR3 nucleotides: TGTGCCAGCGGCTCGGAACCAGGGAGCTATGGCTACACCTTC.

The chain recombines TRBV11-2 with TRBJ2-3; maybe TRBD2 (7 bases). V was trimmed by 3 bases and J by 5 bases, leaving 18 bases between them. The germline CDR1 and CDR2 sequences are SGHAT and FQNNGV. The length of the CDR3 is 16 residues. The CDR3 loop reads CASSFGYQRGGDTQYF. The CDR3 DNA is TGTGCCAGCAGCTTTGGCTACCAAAGGGGGGGAGATACGCAGTATTTT.

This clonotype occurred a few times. The CDR3 bases are TGCAGTGCTAGAAGAGCGGGAGAGAGAACCGGGGAGCTGTTTTTT. This translates into CSARRAGERTGELFF. The chain couples TRBV20-1 to TRBJ2-2; 8 bases match TRBD2. CDR1 and CDR2 from the germline V gene are DFQATT and SNEGSKA (reference sequence). The CDR3 totals 15 residues. J was trimmed by 5 bases and V by 2 bases; bases with no gene match: 7.

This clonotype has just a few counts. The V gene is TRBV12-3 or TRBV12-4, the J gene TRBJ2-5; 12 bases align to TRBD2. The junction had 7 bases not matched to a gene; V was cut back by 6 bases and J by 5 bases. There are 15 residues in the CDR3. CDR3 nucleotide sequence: TGTGCCAGCAGCCCCCTAGCGGGGGGGATGGAGACCCAGTACTTC. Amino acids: CASSPLAGGMETQYF.

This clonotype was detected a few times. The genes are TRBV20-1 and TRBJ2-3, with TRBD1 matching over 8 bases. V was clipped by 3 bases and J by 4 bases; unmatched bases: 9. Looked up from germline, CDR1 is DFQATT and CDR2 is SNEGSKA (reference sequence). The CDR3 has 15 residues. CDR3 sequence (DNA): TGCAGTGCTAGTGGGTCCAGGGGGCTCCCAGATACGCAGTATTTT. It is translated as CSASGSRGLPDTQYF.

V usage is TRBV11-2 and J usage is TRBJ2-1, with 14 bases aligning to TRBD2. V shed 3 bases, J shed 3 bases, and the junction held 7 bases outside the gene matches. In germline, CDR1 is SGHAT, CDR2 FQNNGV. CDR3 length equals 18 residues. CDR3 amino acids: CASSLTRGLAGGYNEQFF. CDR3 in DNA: TGTGCCAGCAGCTTGACCCGAGGACTAGCGGGGGGCTACAATGAGCAGTTCTTC. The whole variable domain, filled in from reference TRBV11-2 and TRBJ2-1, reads EAGVAQSPRYKIIEKRQSVAFWCNPISGHATLYWYQQILGQGPKLLIQFQNNGVVDDSQLPKDRFSAERLKGVDSTLKIQPAKLEDSAVYLCASSLTRGLAGGYNEQFFGPGTRLTVL.

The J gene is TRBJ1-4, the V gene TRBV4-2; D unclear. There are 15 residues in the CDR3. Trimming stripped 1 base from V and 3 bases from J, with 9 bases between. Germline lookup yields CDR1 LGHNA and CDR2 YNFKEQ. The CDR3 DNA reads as TGTGCCAGCAGCCAAGGGCACGGGTCTAATGAAAAACTGTTTTTT. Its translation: CASSQGHGSNEKLFF.

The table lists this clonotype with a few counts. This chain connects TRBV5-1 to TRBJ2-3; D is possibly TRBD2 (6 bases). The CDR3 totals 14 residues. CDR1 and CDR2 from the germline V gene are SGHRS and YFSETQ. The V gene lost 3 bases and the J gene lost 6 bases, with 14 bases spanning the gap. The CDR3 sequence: CASSSTRGSDTQYF. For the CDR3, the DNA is TGCGCCAGCAGCTCGACTAGAGGTTCGGATACGCAGTATTTT.

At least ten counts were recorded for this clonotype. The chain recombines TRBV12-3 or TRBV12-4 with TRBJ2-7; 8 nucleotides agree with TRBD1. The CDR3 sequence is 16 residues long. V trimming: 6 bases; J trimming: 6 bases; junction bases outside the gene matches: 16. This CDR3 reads CASSSQPGTGVSEQYF. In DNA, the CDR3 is TGTGCCAGCAGCAGCCAACCCGGGACAGGCGTATCCGAGCAGTACTTC.

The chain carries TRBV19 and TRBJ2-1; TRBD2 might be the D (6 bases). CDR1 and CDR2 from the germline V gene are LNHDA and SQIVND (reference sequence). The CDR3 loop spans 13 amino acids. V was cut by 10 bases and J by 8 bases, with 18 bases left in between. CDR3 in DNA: TGTGCCACCCGGGACTCCCCTCGGGATGAGCAGTTCTTC. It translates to CATRDSPRDEQFF.

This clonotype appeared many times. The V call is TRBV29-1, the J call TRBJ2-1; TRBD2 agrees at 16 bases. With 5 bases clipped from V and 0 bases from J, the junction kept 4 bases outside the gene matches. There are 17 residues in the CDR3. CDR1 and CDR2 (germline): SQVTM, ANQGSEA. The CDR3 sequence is CSVTGLAGGPSYNEQFF. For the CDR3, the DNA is TGCAGCGTTACGGGACTAGCGGGAGGGCCCTCCTACAATGAGCAGTTCTTC.

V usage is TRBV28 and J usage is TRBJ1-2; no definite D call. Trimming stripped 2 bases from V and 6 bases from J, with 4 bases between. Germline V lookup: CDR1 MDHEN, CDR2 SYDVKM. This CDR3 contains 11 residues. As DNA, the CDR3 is TGTGCCAGCAGTTTACGGAATGGCTACACCTTC. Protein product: CASSLRNGYTF.

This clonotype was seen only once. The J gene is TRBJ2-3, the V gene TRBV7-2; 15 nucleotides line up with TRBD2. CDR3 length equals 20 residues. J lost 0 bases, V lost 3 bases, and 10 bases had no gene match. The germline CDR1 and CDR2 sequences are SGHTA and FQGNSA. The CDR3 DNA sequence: TGTGCCAGCAGCTTTGCCCCCGGGACTAGCGGGAGGATTAGCACAGATACGCAGTATTTT. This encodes CASSFAPGTSGRISTDTQYF.

The CDR3: CASSHWRGGPDTQYF. In nucleotides, the CDR3 is TGTGCCAGCAGCCATTGGAGGGGCGGGCCAGATACGCAGTATTTT. The chain recombines TRBV7-3 with TRBJ2-3; maybe TRBD2 (6 bases). The CDR3 extends over 15 amino acids. The V end lost 5 bases, the J end lost 4 bases, and 16 bases lay between the germline ends. The V gene's germline CDR1 is SGHTA and CDR2 FQGTGA.

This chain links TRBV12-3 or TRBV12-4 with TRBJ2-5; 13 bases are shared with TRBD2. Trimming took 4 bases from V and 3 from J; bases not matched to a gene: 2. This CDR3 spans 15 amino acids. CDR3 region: CASSSGTSGEETQYF. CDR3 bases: TGTGCCAGCAGTTCTGGGACTAGCGGGGAAGAGACCCAGTACTTC.

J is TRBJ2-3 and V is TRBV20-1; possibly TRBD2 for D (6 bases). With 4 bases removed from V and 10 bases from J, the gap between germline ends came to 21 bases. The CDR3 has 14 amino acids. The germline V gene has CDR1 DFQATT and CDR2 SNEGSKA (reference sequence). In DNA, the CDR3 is TGCAGTGCTACCTCGGGAGTGGGGGAGGTTCCGCAGTATTTT. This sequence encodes CSATSGVGEVPQYF.

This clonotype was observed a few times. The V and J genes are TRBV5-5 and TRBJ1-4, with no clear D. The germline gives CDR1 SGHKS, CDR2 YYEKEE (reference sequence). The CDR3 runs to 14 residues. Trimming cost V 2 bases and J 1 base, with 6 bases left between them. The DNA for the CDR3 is TGTGCCAGCAGCTTTGCCCAAACTAATGAAAAACTGTTTTTT. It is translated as CASSFAQTNEKLFF.

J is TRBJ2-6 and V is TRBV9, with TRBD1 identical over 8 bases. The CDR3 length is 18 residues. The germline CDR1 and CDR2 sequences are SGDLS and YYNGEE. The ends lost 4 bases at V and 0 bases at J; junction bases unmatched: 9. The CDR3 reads CASSPRTGSLSGANVLTF. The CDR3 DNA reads TGTGCCAGCAGCCCAAGGACAGGGAGCCTCTCTGGGGCCAACGTCCTGACTTTC.

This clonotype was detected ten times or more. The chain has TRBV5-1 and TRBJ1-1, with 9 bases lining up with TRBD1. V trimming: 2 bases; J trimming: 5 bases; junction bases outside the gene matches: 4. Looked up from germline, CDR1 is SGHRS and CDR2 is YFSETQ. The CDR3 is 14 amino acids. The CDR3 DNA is TGCGCCAGCAGCTTACAGGGGGCGCAGACTGAAGCTTTCTTT. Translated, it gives CASSLQGAQTEAFF. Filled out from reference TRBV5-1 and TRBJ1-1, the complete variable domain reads KAGVTQTPRYLIKTRGQQVTLSCSPISGHRSVSWYQQTPGQGLQFLFEYFSETQRNKGNFPGRFSGRQFSNSRSEMNVSTLELGDSALYLCASSLQGAQTEAFFGQGTRLTVV.

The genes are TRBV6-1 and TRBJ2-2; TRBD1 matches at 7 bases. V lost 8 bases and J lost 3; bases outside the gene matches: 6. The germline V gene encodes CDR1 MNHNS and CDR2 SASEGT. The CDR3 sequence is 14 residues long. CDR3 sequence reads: CASRATGDTGELFF. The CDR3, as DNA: TGTGCCAGCCGGGCCACAGGGGACACCGGGGAGCTGTTTTTT.

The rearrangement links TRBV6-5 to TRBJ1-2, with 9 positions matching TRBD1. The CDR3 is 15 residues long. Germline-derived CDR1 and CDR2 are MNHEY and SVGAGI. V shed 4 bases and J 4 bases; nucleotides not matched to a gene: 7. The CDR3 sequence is CASSSSGQGRYGYTF. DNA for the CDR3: TGTGCCAGCAGTTCCTCGGGACAGGGTCGCTATGGCTACACCTTC.

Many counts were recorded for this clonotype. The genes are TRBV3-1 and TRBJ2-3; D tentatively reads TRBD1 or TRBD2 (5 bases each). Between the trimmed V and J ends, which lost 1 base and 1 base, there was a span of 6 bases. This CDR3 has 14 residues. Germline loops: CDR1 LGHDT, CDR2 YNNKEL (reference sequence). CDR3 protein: CASSQGGGTDTQYF. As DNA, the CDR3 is TGTGCCAGCAGCCAAGGAGGGGGCACAGATACGCAGTATTTT.